The clone carrying this T cell receptor beta chain occurred a few times. This specimen comes from a study of T cell changes during pregnancy in multiple sclerosis. Measured with immunoSEQ multiplex PCR; TCRdb has only the in-frame clones, and not every one. The sample holds about 120,000 clones, about 94% seen once. This sample comprised peripheral blood, obtained before pregnancy. This receptor was identified in a female donor with multiple sclerosis, enrolled in a pregnancy study.

CDR3 loop: CASSWGQGVAEAFF. In DNA, the CDR3 is TGTGCCAGCAGTTGGGGACAGGGTGTAGCTGAAGCTTTCTTT. V usage is TRBV28 and J usage is TRBJ1-1; 9 positions agree with TRBD1. The germline V gene encodes CDR1 MDHEN and CDR2 SYDVKM. CDR3 length equals 14 residues. After removal of 4 bases from V and 6 bases from J, the junction contained 6 bases not matched to a gene.